Sequencing of this T cell receptor (beta chain) was carried out in a study of T cell responses to AZD1222 COVID-19 vaccine. This clone turned up a few times. This same CDR3 is encoded by further DNA sequences in the sample. TCRdb keeps only in-frame clones here, not all; method: immunoSEQ multiplex PCR. The repertoire holds about 160,000 clones, with 90% as singletons. The V gene lost 1 base and the J gene lost 1 base, with 5 bases spanning the gap. The CDR3 has 13 residues. Germline-derived CDR1 and CDR2 are SGHRS and YFSETQ. V usage is TRBV5-1 and J usage is TRBJ1-1, with a possible D match to TRBD1 (5 bases). Sequencing was performed on peripheral blood, taken on day 0 of AZD1222 vaccination. The receptor comes from an adult in good health. The CDR3 here is CASSLTGNTEAFF. CDR3 coding DNA: TGCGCCAGCAGCTTGACAGGGAACACTGAAGCTTTCTTT.